What follows describes a single T cell receptor (beta chain). Its antigen is not known. The data belong to a study of cytomegalovirus exposure and HLA in healthy donors. Regarding the study as a whole: The presence/absence work took it that sequencing depth was about the same across donors. After further analysis at a later stage, 16,951 TCR beta sequences were associated with HLA alleles at 0.05 false discovery rate. A reported reduction in N-insertions relative to the approximately 670-donor mean was seen in an Asian-associated ancestry cluster in a later analysis.

Germline V CDR1 and CDR2: LNHDA, SQIVND (reference sequence). CDR3 length equals 17 residues. The ends were cut back, 3 bases at V and 2 bases at J, with 17 bases in the middle. The PCR was carried out with 60 Vbeta primers and 13 Jbeta primers. Study processing details: Later work found tens of millions of unique TCR beta chains, with roughly 11 million shared. Some clones are missing from TCRdb's copy, which holds only in-frame ones; the method was immunoSEQ multiplex PCR. V and J calls and clone size are given by that table; D and trimming were obtained from the DNA. The sample lists 150,000 or so clones; around 80% were seen once.

Sequencing was performed on PBMCs. This chain connects TRBV19 to TRBJ1-5; the D gene is possibly TRBD1 (6 bases). This TCR came from a woman in her forties in good health and CMV-seropositive. Here the CDR3 DNA reads TGTGCCAGTAGTATTACAGGGCGTATTTTTGGCAATCAGCCCCAGCATTTT. Encoded protein: CASSITGRIFGNQPQHF.